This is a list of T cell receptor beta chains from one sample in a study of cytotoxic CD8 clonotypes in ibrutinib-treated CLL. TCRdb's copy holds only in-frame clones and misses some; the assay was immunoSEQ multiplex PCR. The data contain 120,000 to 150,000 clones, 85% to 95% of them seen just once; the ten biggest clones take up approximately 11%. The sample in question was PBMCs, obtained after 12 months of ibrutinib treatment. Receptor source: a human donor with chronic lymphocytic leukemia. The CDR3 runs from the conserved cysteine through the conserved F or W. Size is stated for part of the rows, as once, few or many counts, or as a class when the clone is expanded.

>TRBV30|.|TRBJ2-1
CAWNPGASSYNEQFF
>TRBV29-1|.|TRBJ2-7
CSVEDPQSLEQYF
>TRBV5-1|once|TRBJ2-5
CASSLEQSGRETQYF
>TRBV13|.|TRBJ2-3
CASSSTDTQYF
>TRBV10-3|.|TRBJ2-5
CAISDGTQGLGGPYRQETQYF
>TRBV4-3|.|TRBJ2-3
CASSPLPRDYTDTQYF
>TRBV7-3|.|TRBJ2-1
CASSLISDGVHEQFF
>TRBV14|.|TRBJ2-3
CASSQEPGTDTQYF
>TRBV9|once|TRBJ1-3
CASSFAPGGSPPRNTIYF
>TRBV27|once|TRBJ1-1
CASSSPLRGGNTEAFF
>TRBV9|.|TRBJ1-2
CASSVGVDNYGYTF
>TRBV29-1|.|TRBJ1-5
CSVDRGDGPQHF
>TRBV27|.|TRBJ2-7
CASSLSRIDYEQYF
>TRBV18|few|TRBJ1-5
CASSRTGGQPQHF
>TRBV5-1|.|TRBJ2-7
CASSLAAKKEQYF
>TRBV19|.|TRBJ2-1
CASSIGTGPFNEQFF
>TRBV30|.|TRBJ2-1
CAWTMGLAGINEQFF
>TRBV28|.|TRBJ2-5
CASSLYRETQYF
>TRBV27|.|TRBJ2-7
CASSSLAGAPEQYF
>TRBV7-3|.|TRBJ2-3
CASSPDRATTDTQYF
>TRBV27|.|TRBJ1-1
CASSLTTGIEAFF
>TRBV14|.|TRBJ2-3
CASSQDSSADTQYF
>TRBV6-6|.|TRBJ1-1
CASSLPGGRTEAFF
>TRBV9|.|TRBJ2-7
CASSVGASGQLSSYEQYF
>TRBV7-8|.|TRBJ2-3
CASSLWGDPQYF
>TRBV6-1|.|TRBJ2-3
CASRGGSTDTQYF
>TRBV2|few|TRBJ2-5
CASILAGGPGGTETQYF
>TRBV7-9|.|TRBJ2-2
CASSSGYTHTGELFF
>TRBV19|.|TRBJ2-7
CASRTNRDRGTYEQYF